The clone carrying this T cell receptor beta chain was recorded at least ten times. The antigen remains unidentified. The data belong to a study of CD8 T cells in ankylosing spondylitis. Findings and limits, study-wide: Earlier work had already found some motif variants in reactive arthritis synovial fluid and blood.

In making TCR beta libraries, quantitative 5'-RACE with molecular barcodes was used. Via MiXCR, TCRdb re-called the 5' RACE reads, giving one row per CDR3 protein. The sample gives fewer than 200,000 distinct CDR3 sequences, about 20% of which show up once; 4.3% is in the top ten. Germline assignment: CDR1 SGHTA and CDR2 FQGNSA. This CDR3 is built from 13 residues. V was cut by 4 bases and J by 4 bases, with 11 bases left in between. The sample was blood, either unsorted or a sorted T cell fraction (not recorded which). This TCR was recovered from a male donor under 30 with ankylosing spondylitis or in good health (not recorded which). The V gene is TRBV7-2, the J gene TRBJ2-7; D is undetermined. CDR3 nucleotide sequence: TGTGCCAGCAGCTCCCCCCCGGAATACGAGCAGTACTTC. Protein: CASSSPPEYEQYF.